This section outlines one TCR beta chain sequence together with its context. Its antigen is undetermined. This CDR3 contains 15 residues. From germline, CDR1 is ENHRY and CDR2 SYGVKD. The V segment lost 6 bases and the J segment 1 base; nucleotides outside the gene matches: 8. RNA, at roughly 0.5 to 1 ug, was reverse transcribed with random hexamers. The CDR3 of TCR beta was amplified by immunoSEQ multiplex PCR across 54 Vbeta and 13 Jbeta. TCRdb fed the immunoSEQ multiplex PCR reads into MiXCR, producing one record per CDR3 protein. The repertoire holds some 150,000 distinct CDR3 sequences, with 85% to 95% as singletons. TCR beta sequencing covered blood CD8+ and CD4+ T cells. Negative isolation yielded CD4+ and CD8+ T cells, and FACS enriched TEMRA cells. The sample originates from a study of CD8 T cells in Susac syndrome. Study-level points and caveats: An acknowledgment was made by the study that its TCR sequencing and HLA analysis involved relatively few individuals.

The rearrangement uses TRBV10-3 and TRBJ1-1; TRBD1 matches at 7 bases. This receptor was taken from a human donor with multiple sclerosis. The specimen was CD8+ T cells from PBMCs. DNA for the CDR3: TGTGCCATCAGGGCCACCGGGACAGAGAACACTGAAGCTTTCTTT. This sequence encodes CAIRATGTENTEAFF.